This T cell receptor (beta chain) was obtained from a study of blood T cell repertoires in COVID-19. Trimming cost V 0 bases and J 7 bases, with 12 bases left between them. The CDR3 contains 14 residues. CDR1 LGHNA and CDR2 YSLEER come from the germline V gene. Authors' data handling: Reference gene primers were amplified, and this amplification served to estimate nucleated cell counts. The table came from immunoSEQ multiplex PCR; TCRdb's copy has only in-frame clones and leaves some out. V and J calls plus clone size are reproduced from that table; the DNA served to infer D and trimming. The repertoire holds 320,000 or so clones, with about 90% as singletons.

The gene calls are TRBV4-3 and TRBJ2-5; D possibly corresponds to TRBD2 (5 bases). This TCR derives from a woman in her 30s who had recovered from COVID-19. The material sequenced was PBMCs or T cells enriched from blood (not recorded which). The chain's CDR3 is CASSQEPSPGTQYF. Here the CDR3 DNA reads TGCGCCAGCAGCCAAGAACCTAGCCCCGGGACCCAGTACTTC.